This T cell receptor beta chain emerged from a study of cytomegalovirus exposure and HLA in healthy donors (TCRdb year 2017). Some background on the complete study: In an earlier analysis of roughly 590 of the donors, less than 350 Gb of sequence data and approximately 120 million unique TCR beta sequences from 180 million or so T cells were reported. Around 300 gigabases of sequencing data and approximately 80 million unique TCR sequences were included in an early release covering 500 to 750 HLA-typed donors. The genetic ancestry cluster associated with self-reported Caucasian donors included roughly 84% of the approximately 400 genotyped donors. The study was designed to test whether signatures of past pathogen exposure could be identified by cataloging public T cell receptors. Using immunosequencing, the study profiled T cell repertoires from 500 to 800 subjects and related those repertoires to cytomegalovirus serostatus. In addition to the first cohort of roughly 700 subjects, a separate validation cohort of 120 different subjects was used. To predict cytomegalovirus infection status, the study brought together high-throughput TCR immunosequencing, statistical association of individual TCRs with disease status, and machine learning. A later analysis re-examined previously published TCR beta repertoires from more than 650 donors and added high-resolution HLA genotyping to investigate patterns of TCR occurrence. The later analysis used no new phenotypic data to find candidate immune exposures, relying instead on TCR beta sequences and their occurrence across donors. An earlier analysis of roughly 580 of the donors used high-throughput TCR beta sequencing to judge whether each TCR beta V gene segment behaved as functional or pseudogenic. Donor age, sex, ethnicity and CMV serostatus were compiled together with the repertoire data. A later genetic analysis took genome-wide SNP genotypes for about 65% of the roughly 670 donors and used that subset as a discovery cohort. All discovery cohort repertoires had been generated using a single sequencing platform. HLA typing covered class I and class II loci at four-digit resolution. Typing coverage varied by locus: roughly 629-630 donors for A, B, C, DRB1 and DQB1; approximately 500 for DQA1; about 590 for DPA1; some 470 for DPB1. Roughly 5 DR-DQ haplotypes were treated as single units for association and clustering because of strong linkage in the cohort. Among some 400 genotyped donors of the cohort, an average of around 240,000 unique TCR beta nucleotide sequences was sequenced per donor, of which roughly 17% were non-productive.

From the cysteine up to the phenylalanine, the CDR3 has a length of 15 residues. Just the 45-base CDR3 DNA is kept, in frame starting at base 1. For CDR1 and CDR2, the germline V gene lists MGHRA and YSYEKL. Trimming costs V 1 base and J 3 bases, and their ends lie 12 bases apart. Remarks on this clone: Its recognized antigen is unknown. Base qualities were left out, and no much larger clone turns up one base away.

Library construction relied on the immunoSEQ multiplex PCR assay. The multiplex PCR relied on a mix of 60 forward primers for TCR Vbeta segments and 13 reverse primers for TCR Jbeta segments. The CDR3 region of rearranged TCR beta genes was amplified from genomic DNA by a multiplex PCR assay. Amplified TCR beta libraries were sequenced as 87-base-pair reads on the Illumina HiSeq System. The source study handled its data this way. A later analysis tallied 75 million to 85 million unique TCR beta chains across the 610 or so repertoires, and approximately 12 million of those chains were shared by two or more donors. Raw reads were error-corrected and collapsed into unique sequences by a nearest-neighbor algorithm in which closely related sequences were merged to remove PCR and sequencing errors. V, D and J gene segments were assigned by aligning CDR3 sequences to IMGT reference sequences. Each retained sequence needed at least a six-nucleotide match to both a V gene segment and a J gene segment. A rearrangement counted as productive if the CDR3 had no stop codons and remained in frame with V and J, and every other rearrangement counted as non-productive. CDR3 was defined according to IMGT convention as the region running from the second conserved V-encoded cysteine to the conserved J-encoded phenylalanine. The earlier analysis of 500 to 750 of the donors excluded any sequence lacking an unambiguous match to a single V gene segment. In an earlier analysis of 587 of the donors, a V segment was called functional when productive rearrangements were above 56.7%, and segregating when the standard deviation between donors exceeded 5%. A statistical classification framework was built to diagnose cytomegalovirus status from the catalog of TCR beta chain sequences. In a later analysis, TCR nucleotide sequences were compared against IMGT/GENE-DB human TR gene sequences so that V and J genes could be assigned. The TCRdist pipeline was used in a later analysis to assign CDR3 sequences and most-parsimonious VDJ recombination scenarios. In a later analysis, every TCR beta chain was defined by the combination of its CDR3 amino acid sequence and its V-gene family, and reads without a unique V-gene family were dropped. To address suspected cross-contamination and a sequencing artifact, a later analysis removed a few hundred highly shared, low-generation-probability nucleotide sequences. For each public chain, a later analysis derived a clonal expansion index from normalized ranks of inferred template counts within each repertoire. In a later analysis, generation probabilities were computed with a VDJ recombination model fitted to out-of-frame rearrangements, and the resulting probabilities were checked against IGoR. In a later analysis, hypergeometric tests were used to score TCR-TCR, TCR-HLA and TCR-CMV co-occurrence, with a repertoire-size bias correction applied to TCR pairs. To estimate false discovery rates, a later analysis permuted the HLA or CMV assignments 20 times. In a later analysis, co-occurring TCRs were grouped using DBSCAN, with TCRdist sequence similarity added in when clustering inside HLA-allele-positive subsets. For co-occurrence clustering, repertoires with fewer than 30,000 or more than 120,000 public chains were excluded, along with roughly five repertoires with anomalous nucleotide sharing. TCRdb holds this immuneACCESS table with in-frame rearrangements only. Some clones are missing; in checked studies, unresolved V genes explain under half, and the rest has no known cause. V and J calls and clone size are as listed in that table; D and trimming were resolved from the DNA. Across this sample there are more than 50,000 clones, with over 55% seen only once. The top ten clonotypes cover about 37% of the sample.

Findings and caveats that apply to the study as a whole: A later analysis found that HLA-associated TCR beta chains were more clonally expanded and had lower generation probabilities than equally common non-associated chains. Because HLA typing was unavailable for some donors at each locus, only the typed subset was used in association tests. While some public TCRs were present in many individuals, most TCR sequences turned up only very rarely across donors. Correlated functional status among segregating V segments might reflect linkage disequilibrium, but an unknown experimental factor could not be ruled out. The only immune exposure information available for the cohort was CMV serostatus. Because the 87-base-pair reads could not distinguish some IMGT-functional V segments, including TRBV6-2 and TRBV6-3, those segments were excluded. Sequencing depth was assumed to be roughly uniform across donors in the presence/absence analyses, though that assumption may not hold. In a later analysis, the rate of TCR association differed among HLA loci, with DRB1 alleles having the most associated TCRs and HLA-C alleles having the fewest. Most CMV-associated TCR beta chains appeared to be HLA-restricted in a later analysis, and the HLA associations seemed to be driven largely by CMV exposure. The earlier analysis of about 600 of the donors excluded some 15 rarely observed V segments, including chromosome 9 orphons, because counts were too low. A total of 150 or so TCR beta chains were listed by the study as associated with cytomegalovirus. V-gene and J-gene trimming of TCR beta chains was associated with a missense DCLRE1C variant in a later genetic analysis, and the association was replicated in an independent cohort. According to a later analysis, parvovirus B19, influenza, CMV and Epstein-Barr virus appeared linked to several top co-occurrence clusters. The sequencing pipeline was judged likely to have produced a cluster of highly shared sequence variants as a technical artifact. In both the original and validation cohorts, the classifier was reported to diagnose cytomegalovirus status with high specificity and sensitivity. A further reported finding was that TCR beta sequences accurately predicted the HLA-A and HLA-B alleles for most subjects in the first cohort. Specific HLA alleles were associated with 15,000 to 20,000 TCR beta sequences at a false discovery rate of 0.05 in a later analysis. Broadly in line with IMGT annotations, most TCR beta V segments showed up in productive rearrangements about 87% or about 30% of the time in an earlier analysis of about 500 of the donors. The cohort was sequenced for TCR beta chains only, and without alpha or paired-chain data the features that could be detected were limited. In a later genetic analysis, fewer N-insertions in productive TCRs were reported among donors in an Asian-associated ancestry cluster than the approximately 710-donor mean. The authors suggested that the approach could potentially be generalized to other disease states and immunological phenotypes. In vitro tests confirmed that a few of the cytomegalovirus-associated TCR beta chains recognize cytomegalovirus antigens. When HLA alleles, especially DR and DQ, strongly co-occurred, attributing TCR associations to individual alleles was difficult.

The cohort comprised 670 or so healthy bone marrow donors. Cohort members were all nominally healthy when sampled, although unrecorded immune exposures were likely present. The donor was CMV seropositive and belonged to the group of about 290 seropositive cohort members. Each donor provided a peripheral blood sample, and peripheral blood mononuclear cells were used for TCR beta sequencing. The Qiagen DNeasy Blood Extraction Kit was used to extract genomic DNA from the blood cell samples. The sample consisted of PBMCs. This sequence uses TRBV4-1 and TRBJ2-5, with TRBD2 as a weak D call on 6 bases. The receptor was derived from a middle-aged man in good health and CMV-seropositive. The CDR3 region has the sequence CASSQAWDFEETQYF. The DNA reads TGCGCCAGCAGCCAAGCCTGGGACTTCGAAGAGACCCAGTACTTC.